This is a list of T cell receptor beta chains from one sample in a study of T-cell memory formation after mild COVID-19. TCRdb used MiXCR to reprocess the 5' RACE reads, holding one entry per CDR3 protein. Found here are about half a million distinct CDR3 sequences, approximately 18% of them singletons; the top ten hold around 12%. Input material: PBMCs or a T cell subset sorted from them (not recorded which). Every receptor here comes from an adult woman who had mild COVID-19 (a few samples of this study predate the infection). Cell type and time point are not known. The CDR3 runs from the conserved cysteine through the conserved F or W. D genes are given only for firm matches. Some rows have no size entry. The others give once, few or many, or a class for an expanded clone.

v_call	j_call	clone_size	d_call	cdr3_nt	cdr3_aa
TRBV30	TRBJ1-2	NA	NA	TGTGCCTGGAACGGACAGCTTAACTATGGCTACACCTTC	CAWNGQLNYGYTF
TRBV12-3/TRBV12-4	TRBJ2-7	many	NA	TGTGCCAGCAGCTTTTTGGGGGAGAGCTACGAGCAGTACTTC	CASSFLGESYEQYF
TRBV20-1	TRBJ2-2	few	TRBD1	TGCAGTGCTGACGGACAGGAGAACACCGGGGAGCTGTTTTTT	CSADGQENTGELFF
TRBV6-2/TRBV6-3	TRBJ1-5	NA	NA	TGTGCCAGCTTGGCAGGGTACAATCAGCCCCAGCATTTT	CASLAGYNQPQHF
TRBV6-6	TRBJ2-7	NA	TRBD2	TGTGCCAGCAGTTGGGAGGGGAACTACGAGCAGTACTTC	CASSWEGNYEQYF
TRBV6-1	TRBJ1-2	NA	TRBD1	TGTGCCAGCAGTGAAAGGGGGGGGCACGGGACAGGGGACTTC	CASSERGGHGTGDF
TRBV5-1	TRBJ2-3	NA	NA	TGCGCCAGCAGCCCCCCCTCGAGCACGCAGTATTTT	CASSPPSSTQYF
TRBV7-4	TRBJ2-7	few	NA	TGTGCCAGCAACGACAGGGAGCTGACGCGGGGGGAGCAGTACTTC	CASNDRELTRGEQYF
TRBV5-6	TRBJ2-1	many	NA	TGTGCCAGCAGCCCACCCCTGAGCCTCTACAATGAGCAGTTCTTC	CASSPPLSLYNEQFF
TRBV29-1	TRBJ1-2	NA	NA	TGCAGCGTTGACGGGGGGGTAAACTATGGCTACACCTTC	CSVDGGVNYGYTF
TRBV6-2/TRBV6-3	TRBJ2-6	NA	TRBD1	TGTGCCAGCAGCCGGGACAGGGGACCCTCTGGGGCCAACGTCCTGACTTTC	CASSRDRGPSGANVLTF
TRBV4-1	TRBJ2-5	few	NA	TGCGCCAGCAGCCAAACGGGACCAGGGGTCCAGTACTTC	CASSQTGPGVQYF
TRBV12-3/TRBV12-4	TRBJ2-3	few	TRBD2	TGTGCCAGCAGGCCGGGACTAAGCACAGATACGCAGTATTTT	CASRPGLSTDTQYF
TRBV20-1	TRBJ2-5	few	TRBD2	TGCAGTGCTGGAGAGGAGTCTAGCGGGGGTTCAGAGACCCAGTACTTC	CSAGEESSGGSETQYF
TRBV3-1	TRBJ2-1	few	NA	TGTGCCAGCAGCCAAGAGCAGGGCGACAACGAGCAGTTCTTC	CASSQEQGDNEQFF
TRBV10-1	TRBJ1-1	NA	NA	TGCGCCAGCAGGCCTGGACGGAGTGAAGCTTTCTTT	CASRPGRSEAFF
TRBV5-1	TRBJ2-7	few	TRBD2	TGCGCCAGCAGCCTCTCTAGCGGGGCCACCTACGAGCAGTACTTC	CASSLSSGATYEQYF
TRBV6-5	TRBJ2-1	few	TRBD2	TGTGCCAGCAGCATAGCGGGAGGGCCTCTAAATGAGCAGTTCTTC	CASSIAGGPLNEQFF
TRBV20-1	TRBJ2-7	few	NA	TGCAGTGCCGGGCTCTGGGGCTACGAGCAGTACTTC	CSAGLWGYEQYF
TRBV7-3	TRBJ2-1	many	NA	TGTGCCAGCAGCTTAATGGGTTCCTTCTATGAGCAGTTCTTC	CASSLMGSFYEQFF
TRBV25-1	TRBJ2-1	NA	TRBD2	TGTGCCAGCAGTGATACGGGGGGCTACAATGAGCAGTTCTTC	CASSDTGGYNEQFF
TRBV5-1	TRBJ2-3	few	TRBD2	TGCGCCAGCAGCTTGTACCCTAGCGGGGGACACACAGATACGCAGTATTTT	CASSLYPSGGHTDTQYF
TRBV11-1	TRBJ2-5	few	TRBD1	TGTGCCAGCAGCCTACGATCCGGGACAGGGGGTGTGGAGACCCAGTACTTC	CASSLRSGTGGVETQYF
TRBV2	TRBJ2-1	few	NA	TGTGCCAGCAGTGGTCCCAGGGGGGGCATGAGATACAATGAGCAGTTCTTC	CASSGPRGGMRYNEQFF
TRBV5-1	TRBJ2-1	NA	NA	TGCGCCAGCAGCCTCGAGGGGCGGACACTTAGAAATGAGCAGTTCTTC	CASSLEGRTLRNEQFF
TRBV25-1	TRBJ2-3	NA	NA	TGTGCCAGCAAGGGGGGTCTTAGCACAGATACGCAGTATTTT	CASKGGLSTDTQYF
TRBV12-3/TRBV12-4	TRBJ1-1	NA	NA	TGTGCCAGCCTGGGGGGGTCGAACACTGAAGCTTTCTTT	CASLGGSNTEAFF
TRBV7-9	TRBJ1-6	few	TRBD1	TGTGCCAGCAGCTACCGGACAGGAAGTAATTCACCCCTCCACTTT	CASSYRTGSNSPLHF
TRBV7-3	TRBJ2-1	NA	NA	TGTGCCAGCCGAGCCCGGGGCGGGACCTACAATGAGCAGTTCTTC	CASRARGGTYNEQFF
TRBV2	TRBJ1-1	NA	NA	TGTGCCAGCAGCTTCTCCCAGGGGCTGACTGAAGCTTTCTTT	CASSFSQGLTEAFF
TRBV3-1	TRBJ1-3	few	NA	TGTGCCAGCAGCCAAGTACAGGGAAACACCATATATTTT	CASSQVQGNTIYF
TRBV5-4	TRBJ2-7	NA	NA	TGTGCCAGCAGCTTGCACTCAACCTACGAGCAGTACTTC	CASSLHSTYEQYF
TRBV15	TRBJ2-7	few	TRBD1	TGTGCCACCAGCACAGGGACAGGGGTCGGGGAGCAGTACTTC	CATSTGTGVGEQYF
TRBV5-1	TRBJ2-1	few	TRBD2	TGCGCCAGCAGAGGCTTAGCGGGAGGGGAGGAGCAGTTCTTC	CASRGLAGGEEQFF
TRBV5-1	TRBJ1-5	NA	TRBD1	TGCGCCAGCAGGGCCGGGACAGATAGCAATCAGCCCCAGCATTTT	CASRAGTDSNQPQHF
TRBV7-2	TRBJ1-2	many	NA	TGTGCCAGCAGCTTAGCCGGAGGGGGGCTCCGTATCTTC	CASSLAGGGLRIF
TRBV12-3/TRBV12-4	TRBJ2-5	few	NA	TGTGCCAGCAGTTTCAGGGGATGGGGAGAGACCCAGTACTTC	CASSFRGWGETQYF
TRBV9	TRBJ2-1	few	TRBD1	TGTGCCAGCAGCGGGACAGGGGACTATGAGCAGTTCTTC	CASSGTGDYEQFF
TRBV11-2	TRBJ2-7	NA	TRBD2	TGTGCCAGCAGCTTTAGCGGGCCACCCTACGAGCAGTACTTC	CASSFSGPPYEQYF
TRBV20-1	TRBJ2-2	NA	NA	TGCAGTGCTAGAGTGGAGGGCTCGGGGACCGGGGAGCTGTTTTTT	CSARVEGSGTGELFF
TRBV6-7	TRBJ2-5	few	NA	TGTGCCAGCAGGCCCGGGAGAGAGACCCAGTACTTC	CASRPGRETQYF
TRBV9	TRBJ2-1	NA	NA	TGTGCCAGCAGCGCGTGGGGGGAGTCGTATTACAATGAGCAGTTCTTC	CASSAWGESYYNEQFF
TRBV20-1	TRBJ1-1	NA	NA	TGCAGTGGTAATGGGGGGACCGACACTGAAGCTTTCTTT	CSGNGGTDTEAFF
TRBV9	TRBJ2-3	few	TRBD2	TGTGCCAGCAGCGTAGGGCTAGCGGGGCACCAGGATACGCAGTATTTT	CASSVGLAGHQDTQYF
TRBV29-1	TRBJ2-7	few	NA	TGCAGCGTCCAAGTACCAAGAGGCTCATACGAGCAGTACTTC	CSVQVPRGSYEQYF
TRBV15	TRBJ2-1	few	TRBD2	TGTGCCACCAGCAACGCGGTGGGACTAGCGGGAGACTGGGATGAGCAGTTCTTC	CATSNAVGLAGDWDEQFF
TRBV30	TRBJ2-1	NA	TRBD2	TGTGCCTGGTGGGCCCCCGGGACTAGCGGGTGGAGCTCCTACAATGAGCAGTTCTTC	CAWWAPGTSGWSSYNEQFF
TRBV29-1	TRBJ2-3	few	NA	TGCAGCGCCCATACGGGAGTGAGCACAGATACGCAGTATTTT	CSAHTGVSTDTQYF
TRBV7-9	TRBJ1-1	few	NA	TGTGCCAGCAGGGAGGCAGGGGAAGCTTTCTTT	CASREAGEAFF
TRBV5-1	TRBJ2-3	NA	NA	TGCGCCAGCAGCTTCCGCGGGGCCCGTCCAGATACGCAGTATTTT	CASSFRGARPDTQYF